The rows below give T cell receptor beta chains drawn from one sample of a study of HIV-infected patients and healthy controls. MiXCR, run by TCRdb on the 5' RACE reads, gives a single entry per CDR3 protein. The repertoire consists of 4,400 or so distinct CDR3 sequences, with around 8% occurring once and the leading ten covering 25% to 30%. The specimen was blood, collected before antiretroviral therapy. Receptors originate from an adult with HIV infection. Each CDR3 is given with its conserved first and last residue. Each record gives: D gene, clone size, V gene, J gene, CDR3 DNA, CDR3 protein. The D gene is left open where the match is weak. Part of the rows lack a size; the others show once, few, many or a class for expanded clones.

.	medium-sized	TRBV5-1	TRBJ1-2	TGCGCCAGCAGCTACGACTCTGTTGTTAACTATGGCTACACCTTC	CASSYDSVVNYGYTF
TRBD1	.	TRBV7-9	TRBJ1-3	TGTGCCAGCAGCTTGACAGGGGCTAGCTCTGGAAACACCATATATTTT	CASSLTGASSGNTIYF
TRBD2	many	TRBV6-1	TRBJ2-2	TGTGCCAGCAGTAGATCCGGGACTAGCGGAATCACCGGGGAGCTGTTTTTT	CASSRSGTSGITGELFF
.	.	TRBV6-4	TRBJ1-1	TGTGCCAGCAGTGACTCGATTAGGGGAAGGAGAACTGAAGCTTTCTTT	CASSDSIRGRRTEAFF
.	medium-sized	TRBV7-9	TRBJ1-1	TGTGCCAGCAGCTTAGGTGGTCCTGAAGCTTTCTTT	CASSLGGPEAFF
.	many	TRBV14	TRBJ1-1	TGTGCCAGCAGCCCCCCTGCGGGGGGCACTGAAGCTTTCTTT	CASSPPAGGTEAFF
TRBD2	.	TRBV11-2	TRBJ2-3	TGTGCCAGCAGCTCGGGACTAGCGGGAGACCCGTTGTTT	CASSSGLAGDPLF
.	medium-sized	TRBV11-2	TRBJ1-2	TGTGCCAGCAGCTTACCGGGAGGTGGTGGCTACACCTTC	CASSLPGGGGYTF
.	medium-sized	TRBV6-1	TRBJ2-2	TGTGCCAGCAGCGGACCCTTAGGAGGGGACACCGGGGAGCTGTTTTTT	CASSGPLGGDTGELFF
TRBD1	medium-sized	TRBV12-3/TRBV12-4	TRBJ1-1	TGTGCCAGCACGGACAGGGGGAACACTGAAGCTTTCTTT	CASTDRGNTEAFF
TRBD1	many	TRBV5-1	TRBJ1-4	TGCGCCAGCAGCTTAGGACAGGGGAGTGAAAAACTGTTTTTT	CASSLGQGSEKLFF
.	many	TRBV28	TRBJ2-7	TGTGCCAGCAGTTTAGGGGGTAGGATAAACGAGCAGTACTTC	CASSLGGRINEQYF
.	medium-sized	TRBV4-1	TRBJ2-5	TGCGCCAGCAGCGGTACCGGGGAGACCCAGTACTTC	CASSGTGETQYF
.	medium-sized	TRBV24-1	TRBJ2-7	TGTGCCACCAGTCAACATAATTACGAGCAGTACTTC	CATSQHNYEQYF
.	medium-sized	TRBV12-3/TRBV12-4	TRBJ2-7	TGTGCCAGCAATATAGGGGGGCCCCTCCACGAGCAGTACTTC	CASNIGGPLHEQYF
.	many	TRBV18	TRBJ2-5	TGTGCCAGCTCCCCAAGTCCCGAAGAGACCCAGTACTTC	CASSPSPEETQYF
.	many	TRBV6-1	TRBJ2-6	TGTGCCAGCAGTGAAAGGCTGGGCCTAAGCTCTGGGGCCAACGTCCTGACTTTC	CASSERLGLSSGANVLTF
.	few	TRBV7-2	TRBJ2-1	TGTGCCAGCACCCTTAGCGGCGGCGGTAATGAGCAGTTCTTC	CASTLSGGGNEQFF
TRBD2	medium-sized	TRBV20-1	TRBJ2-7	TGCAGTGCTAGAGGTCGACTAGCGGGAGCGTACGAGCAGTACTTC	CSARGRLAGAYEQYF
TRBD2	medium-sized	TRBV5-1	TRBJ2-1	TGCGCCAGCAGAACCGGGACTAGTAAGTTCGATGAGCAGTTCTTC	CASRTGTSKFDEQFF
.	medium-sized	TRBV9	TRBJ1-1	TGTGCCAGCAGCGTAAGACCGAACCTCCCTGAAGCTTTCTTT	CASSVRPNLPEAFF
.	.	TRBV7-6	TRBJ2-6	TGTGCCAGCAGCCTTCGACAGGGAGGCTCTGGGGCCAACGTCCTGACTTTC	CASSLRQGGSGANVLTF